This TCR beta chain was sequenced in a study of blood T cell repertoires in COVID-19. In the study overall: Some COVID-19 samples were acute and others convalescent; all came from the United States, Italy and Spain. In each case, the material was cDNA or gDNA derived from T cells, B-cell-depleted T cells, or PBMCs.

There are 15 residues in the CDR3. Germline V CDR1 and CDR2: SNHLY, FYNNEI. V gave up 4 bases and J gave up 1 base; unmatched junction bases: 5. Per the study methods: The authors estimated nucleated cell counts from reference gene primer amplification. Assay used: immunoSEQ multiplex PCR; TCRdb lists only in-frame clones, some missing. That table gives V, J and clone size, and the DNA gave D and trimming. Among some 250,000 clones, 89% were seen once, and the ten largest hold almost 4%. Living in about 25 US areas, the participants were between 18 and 89 years of age. Sample: PBMCs or T cells enriched from blood (not recorded which). The TCR originated in a woman aged 25 to 39 with acute COVID-19. This rearrangement joins TRBV2 to TRBJ1-2; 8 bases are a match to TRBD1. The CDR3 reads CASSVAGGHNYGYTF. In DNA, the CDR3 is TGTGCCAGCAGTGTGGCAGGGGGCCATAACTATGGCTACACCTTC.